This T cell receptor beta chain was captured by sequencing in a study of Ad26.COV2.S vaccination and SARS-CoV-2 variants. Study observations and caveats: Participants given vaccine showed non-spike TCR breadth similar to that of placebo recipients.

Data came from immunoSEQ multiplex PCR; TCRdb stores just in-frame clones and leaves some out. The sample yields under 500,000 clones, around 93% seen once. On this clone itself: Its antigen is not known.

Indicated treatment: 15 to 20 received Ad26.COV2.S at low or high dose, single or two shots; about 5 received placebo; per-sample allocation not given. Day 63 following the first vaccine or placebo injection was when the samples were taken. The CDR3 consists of 16 residues. CDR1 is SGHKS, CDR2 YYEKEE, per germline (reference sequence). V lost 6 bases, J lost 2 bases, and 3 bases stayed unmatched. This clonotype was obtained from a person aged 18-60 years who received the Ad26.COV2.S COVID-19 vaccine or a placebo. The sequencing used peripheral blood, collected in a trial of Ad26.COV2.S vaccine versus placebo. The genes are TRBV5-5 and TRBJ2-1, with 15 bases identical to TRBD2. CDR3 coding DNA: TGTGCCAGCACCTGGACTAGCGGGGGGGCCTACAATGAGCAGTTCTTC. This codes for CASTWTSGGAYNEQFF. The full variable domain, rest sourced from reference TRBV5-5 and TRBJ2-1, is DAGVTQSPTHLIKTRGQQVTLRCSPISGHKSVSWYQQVLGQGPQFIFQYYEKEERGRGNFPDRFSARQFPNYSSELNVNALLLGDSALYLCASTWTSGGAYNEQFFGPGTRLTVL.